This T cell receptor beta chain was identified in a study of immune heterogeneity within non-small cell lung tumors. Study background: Several squamous cell carcinomas, about nine non-squamous carcinomas and 1 not otherwise specified made up the tumors. Findings and caveats of the study: Local clonality of T cells correlated moderately yet significantly with local tumor mutational burden (R about 0.34). Identical dominant CDR3 beta clonotypes were found recurring across a patient's tumor sites, along with site-unique high-frequency clones. Individual patients showed largely nonoverlapping sets of high-frequency T-cell receptor beta clonotypes.

With respect to this clonotype: Antigen: not known.

For the TCR beta CDR3, multiplex PCR with 32 V and 13 J primers performed the amplification. TCRdb processed the multiplex PCR reads anew with MiXCR; each CDR3 protein has one entry. This table holds around 29,000 distinct CDR3 sequences, around 30% found once. Per sample, roughly 600 ng of bulk tumor genomic DNA was the template used. Taken during surgery, several biopsies per primary tumor were spaced as far apart as possible within the tumor mass. Curative surgical treatment was performed in patients who had newly diagnosed, untreated non-small cell lung cancer. Looked up from germline, CDR1 is SGDLS and CDR2 is YYNGEE. This CDR3 is 17 amino acids long. After removal of 3 bases from V and 2 bases from J, the junction contained 8 bases not matched to a gene.

This receptor was obtained from a man between 35 and 55 years old with non-small cell lung cancer. This chain uses TRBV9 with TRBJ1-5; 10 bases fit TRBD1. The sequenced material came from lung tumor tissue. CDR3 nucleotides: TGTGCCAGCAGCGGTGGGACAGGGGCGAGTGGCAATCAGCCCCAGCATTTT. The encoded protein is CASSGGTGASGNQPQHF.